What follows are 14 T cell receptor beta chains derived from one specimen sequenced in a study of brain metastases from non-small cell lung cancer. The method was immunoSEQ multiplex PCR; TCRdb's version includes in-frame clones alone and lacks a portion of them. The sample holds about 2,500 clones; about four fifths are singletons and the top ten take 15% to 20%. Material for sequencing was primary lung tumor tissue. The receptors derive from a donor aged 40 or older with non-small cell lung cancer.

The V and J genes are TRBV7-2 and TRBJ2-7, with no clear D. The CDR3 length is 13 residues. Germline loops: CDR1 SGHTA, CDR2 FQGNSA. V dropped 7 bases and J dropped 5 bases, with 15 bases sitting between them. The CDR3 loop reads CASTLLAADEQYF. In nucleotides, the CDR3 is TGTGCCAGCACCTTGCTTGCGGCAGACGAGCAGTACTTC. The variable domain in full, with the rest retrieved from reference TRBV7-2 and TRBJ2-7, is GAGVSQSPSNKVTEKGKDVELRCDPISGHTALYWYRQSLGQGLEFLIYFQGNSAPDKSGLPSDRFSAERTGGSVSTLTIQRTQQEDSAVYLCASTLLAADEQYFGPGTRLTVT.

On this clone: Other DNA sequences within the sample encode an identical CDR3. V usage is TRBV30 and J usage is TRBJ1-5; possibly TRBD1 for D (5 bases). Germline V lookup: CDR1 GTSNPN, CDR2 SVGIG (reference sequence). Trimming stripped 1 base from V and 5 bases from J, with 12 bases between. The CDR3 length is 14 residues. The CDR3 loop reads CAWSAGRSDQPQHF. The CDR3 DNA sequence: TGTGCCTGGAGTGCGGGACGGTCCGATCAGCCCCAGCATTTT.

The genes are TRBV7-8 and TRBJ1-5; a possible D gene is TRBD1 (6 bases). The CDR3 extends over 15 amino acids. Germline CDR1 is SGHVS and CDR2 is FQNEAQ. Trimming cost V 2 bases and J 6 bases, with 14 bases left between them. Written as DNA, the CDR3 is TGTGCCAGCAGCTTAATAGAGGGGGGTGGTCAGCCCCAGCATTTT. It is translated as CASSLIEGGGQPQHF.

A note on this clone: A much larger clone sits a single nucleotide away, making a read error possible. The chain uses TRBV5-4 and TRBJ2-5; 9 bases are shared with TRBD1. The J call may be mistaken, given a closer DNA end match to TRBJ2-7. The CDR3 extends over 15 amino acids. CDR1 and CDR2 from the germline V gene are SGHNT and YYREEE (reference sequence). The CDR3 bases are TGTGCCAGCAACCACGGGACAGGGCCAAAGCGCGAGCAGTACTTC. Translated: CASNHGTGPKREQYF.

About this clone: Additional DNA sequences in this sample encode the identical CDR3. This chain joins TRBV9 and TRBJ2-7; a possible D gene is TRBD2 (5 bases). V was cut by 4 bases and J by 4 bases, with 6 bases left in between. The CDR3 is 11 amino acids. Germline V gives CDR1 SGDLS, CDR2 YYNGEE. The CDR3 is CASSPGYEQYF. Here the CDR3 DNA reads TGTGCCAGCAGCCCGGGGTACGAGCAGTACTTC.

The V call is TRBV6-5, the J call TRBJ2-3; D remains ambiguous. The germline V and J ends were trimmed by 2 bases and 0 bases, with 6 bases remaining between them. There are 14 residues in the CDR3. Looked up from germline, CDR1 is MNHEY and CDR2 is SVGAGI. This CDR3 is CASSYSPSTDTQYF. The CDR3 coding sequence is TGTGCCAGCAGTTACAGCCCTAGCACAGATACGCAGTATTTT.

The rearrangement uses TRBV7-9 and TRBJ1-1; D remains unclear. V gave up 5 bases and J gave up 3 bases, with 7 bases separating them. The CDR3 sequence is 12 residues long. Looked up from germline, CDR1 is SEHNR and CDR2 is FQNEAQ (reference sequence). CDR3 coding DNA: TGTGCCAGCAGCCCAAGGGACACTGAAGCTTTCTTT. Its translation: CASSPRDTEAFF. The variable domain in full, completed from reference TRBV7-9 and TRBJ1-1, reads DTGVSQNPRHKITKRGQNVTFRCDPISEHNRLYWYRQTLGQGPEFLTYFQNEAQLEKSRLLSDRFSAERPKGSFSTLEIQRTEQGDSAMYLCASSPRDTEAFFGQGTRLTVV.

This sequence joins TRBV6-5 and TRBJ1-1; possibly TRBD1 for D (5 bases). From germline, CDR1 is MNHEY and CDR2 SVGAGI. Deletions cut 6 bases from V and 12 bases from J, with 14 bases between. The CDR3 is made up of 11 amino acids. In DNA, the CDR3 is TGTGCCAGCAGCACCCAATGGGGGTCTTTCTTT. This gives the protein CASSTQWGSFF.

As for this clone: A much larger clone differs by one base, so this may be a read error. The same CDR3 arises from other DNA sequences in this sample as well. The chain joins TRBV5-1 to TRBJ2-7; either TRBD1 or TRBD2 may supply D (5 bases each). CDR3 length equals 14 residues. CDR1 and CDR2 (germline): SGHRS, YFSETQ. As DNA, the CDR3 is TGCGCCAGCAGCTCAACCGGGGCCGTCTACGAACAGTACTTC. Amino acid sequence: CASSSTGAVYEQYF.

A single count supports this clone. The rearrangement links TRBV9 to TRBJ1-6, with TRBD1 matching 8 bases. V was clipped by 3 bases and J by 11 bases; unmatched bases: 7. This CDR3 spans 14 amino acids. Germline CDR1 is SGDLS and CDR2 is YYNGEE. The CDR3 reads CASSGRQGNAPLHF. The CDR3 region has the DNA TGTGCCAGCAGCGGACGACAGGGGAACGCACCCCTCCACTTT.

The DNA for the CDR3 is TGTGCCAGCAGGAGGACAGTGAGAAATGAAAAACTGTTTTTT. The encoded protein is CASRRTVRNEKLFF. The V call is TRBV3-1 (or the pseudogene TRBV3-2), the J call TRBJ1-4; possible D gene TRBD1, 6 bases. Per the germline V gene, CDR1 is LGHDT and CDR2 is YNNKEL (reference sequence). Trimming pared 6 bases from V and 5 bases from J, leaving 13 bases between. The CDR3 is made up of 14 amino acids.

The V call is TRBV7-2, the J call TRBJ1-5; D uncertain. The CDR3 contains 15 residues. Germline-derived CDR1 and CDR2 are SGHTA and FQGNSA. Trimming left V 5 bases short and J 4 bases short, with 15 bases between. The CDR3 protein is CASSPDIGRNQPQHF. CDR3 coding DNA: TGTGCCAGCAGCCCCGATATCGGGAGGAATCAGCCCCAGCATTTT.

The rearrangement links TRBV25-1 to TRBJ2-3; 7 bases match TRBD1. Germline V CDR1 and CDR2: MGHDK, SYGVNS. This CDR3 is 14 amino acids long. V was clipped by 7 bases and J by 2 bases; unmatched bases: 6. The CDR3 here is CASIRTGLTDTQYF. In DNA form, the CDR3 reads TGTGCCAGCATTCGGACAGGACTCACAGATACGCAGTATTTT.

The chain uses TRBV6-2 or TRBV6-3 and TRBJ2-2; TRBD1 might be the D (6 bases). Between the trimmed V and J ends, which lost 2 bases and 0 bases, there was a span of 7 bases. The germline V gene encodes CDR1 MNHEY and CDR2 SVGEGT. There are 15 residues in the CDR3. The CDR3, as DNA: TGTGCCAGCAGTTACGAGGGGGCGAACACCGGGGAGCTGTTTTTT. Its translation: CASSYEGANTGELFF.